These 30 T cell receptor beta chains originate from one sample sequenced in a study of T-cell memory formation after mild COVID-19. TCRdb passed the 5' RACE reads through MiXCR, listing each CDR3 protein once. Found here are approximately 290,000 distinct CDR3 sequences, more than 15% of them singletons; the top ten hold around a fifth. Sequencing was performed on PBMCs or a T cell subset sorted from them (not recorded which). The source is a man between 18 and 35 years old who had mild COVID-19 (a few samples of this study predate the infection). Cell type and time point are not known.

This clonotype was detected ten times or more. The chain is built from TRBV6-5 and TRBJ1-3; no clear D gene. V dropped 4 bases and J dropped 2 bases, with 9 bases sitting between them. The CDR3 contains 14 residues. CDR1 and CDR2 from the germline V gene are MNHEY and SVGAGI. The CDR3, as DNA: TGTGCCAGCAGTTGGGTAGCGGCTGGAAACACCATATATTTT. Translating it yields CASSWVAAGNTIYF.

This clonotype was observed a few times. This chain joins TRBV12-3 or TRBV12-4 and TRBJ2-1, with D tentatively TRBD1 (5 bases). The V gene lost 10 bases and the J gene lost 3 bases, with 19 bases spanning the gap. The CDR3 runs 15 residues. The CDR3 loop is CAILPHDRNYNEQFF. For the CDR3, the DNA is TGTGCCATTTTACCCCATGACAGAAACTACAATGAGCAGTTCTTC.

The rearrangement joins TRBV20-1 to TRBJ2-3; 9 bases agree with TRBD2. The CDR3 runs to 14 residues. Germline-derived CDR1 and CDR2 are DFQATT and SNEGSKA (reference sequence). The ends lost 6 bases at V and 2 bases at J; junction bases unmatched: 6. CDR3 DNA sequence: TGCAGTGCCCCCGAGCGGGGGGACACAGATACGCAGTATTTT. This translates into CSAPERGDTDTQYF.

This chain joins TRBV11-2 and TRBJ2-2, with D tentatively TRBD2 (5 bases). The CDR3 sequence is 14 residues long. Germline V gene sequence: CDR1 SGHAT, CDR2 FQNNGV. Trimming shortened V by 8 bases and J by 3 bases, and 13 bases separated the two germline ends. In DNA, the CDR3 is TGTGCCAGCTTTGAGGGATCGGACACCGGGGAGCTGTTTTTT. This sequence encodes CASFEGSDTGELFF.

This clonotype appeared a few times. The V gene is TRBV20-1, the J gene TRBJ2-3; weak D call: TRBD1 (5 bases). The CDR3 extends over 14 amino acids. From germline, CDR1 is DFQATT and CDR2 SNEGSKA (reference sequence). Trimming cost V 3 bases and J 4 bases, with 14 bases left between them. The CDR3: CSASPGSRADTQYF. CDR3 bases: TGCAGTGCTAGTCCGGGCAGCAGGGCAGATACGCAGTATTTT.

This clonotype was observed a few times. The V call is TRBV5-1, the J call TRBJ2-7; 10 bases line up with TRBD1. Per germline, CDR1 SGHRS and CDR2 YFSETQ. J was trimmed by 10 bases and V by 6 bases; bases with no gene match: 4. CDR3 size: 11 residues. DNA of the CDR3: TGCGCCAGCATTGACAGGGGGCTTCAGTACTTC. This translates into CASIDRGLQYF.

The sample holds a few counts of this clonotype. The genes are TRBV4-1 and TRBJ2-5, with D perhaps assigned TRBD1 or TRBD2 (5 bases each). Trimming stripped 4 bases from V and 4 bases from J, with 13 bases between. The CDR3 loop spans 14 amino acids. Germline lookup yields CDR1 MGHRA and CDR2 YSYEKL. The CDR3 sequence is CASSPPEGRETQYF. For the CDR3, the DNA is TGCGCCAGCAGCCCACCAGAGGGGCGAGAGACCCAGTACTTC.

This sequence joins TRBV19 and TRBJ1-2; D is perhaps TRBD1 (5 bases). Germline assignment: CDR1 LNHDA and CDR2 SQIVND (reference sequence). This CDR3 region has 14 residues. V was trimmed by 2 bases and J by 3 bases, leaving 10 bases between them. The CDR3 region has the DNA TGTGCCAGTAGTATATTGGGGGTTTACTATGGCTACACCTTC. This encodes CASSILGVYYGYTF.

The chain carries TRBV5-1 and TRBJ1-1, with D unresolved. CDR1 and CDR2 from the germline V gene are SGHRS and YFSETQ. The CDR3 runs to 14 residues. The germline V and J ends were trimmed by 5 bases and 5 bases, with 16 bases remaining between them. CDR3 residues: CASRPQALGTEAFF. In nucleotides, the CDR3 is TGCGCCAGCAGACCTCAGGCGTTGGGGACTGAAGCTTTCTTT. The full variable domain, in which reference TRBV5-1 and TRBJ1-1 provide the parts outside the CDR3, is KAGVTQTPRYLIKTRGQQVTLSCSPISGHRSVSWYQQTPGQGLQFLFEYFSETQRNKGNFPGRFSGRQFSNSRSEMNVSTLELGDSALYLCASRPQALGTEAFFGQGTRLTVV.

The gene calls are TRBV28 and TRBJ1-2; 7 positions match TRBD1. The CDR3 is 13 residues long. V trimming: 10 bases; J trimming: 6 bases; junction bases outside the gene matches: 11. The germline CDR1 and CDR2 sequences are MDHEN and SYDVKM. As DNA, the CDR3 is TGTGCCACGAGGGGGCAGGCGCACGATGGCTACACCTTC. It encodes CATRGQAHDGYTF.

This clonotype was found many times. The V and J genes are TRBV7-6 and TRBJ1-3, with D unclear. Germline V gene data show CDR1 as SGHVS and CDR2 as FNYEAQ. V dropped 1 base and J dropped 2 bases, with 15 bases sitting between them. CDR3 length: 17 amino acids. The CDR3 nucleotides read TGTGCCAGCAGCTTAGAGGGAAGAATCCGGGCTGGAAACACCATATATTTT. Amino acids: CASSLEGRIRAGNTIYF.

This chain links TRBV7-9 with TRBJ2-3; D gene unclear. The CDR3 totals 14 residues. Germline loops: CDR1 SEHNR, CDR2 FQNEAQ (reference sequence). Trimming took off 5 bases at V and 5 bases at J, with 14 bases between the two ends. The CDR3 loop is CASSPLWIGDTQYF. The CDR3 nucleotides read TGTGCCAGCAGCCCCTTGTGGATTGGAGATACGCAGTATTTT. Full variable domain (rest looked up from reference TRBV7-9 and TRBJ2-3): DTGVSQNPRHKITKRGQNVTFRCDPISEHNRLYWYRQTLGQGPEFLTYFQNEAQLEKSRLLSDRFSAERPKGSFSTLEIQRTEQGDSAMYLCASSPLWIGDTQYFGPGTRLTVL.

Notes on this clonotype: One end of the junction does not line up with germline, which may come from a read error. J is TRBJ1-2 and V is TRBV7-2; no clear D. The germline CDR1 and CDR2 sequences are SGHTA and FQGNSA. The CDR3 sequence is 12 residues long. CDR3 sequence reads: CASSPRNFGYTF. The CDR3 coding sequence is TGTGCCAGCAGCCCAAGAAACTTTGGCTACACCTTC. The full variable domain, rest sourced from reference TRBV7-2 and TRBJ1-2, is GAGVSQSPSNKVTEKGKDVELRCDPISGHTALYWYRQSLGQGLEFLIYFQGNSAPDKSGLPSDRFSAERTGGSVSTLTIQRTQQEDSAVYLCASSPRNFGYTFGSGTRLTVV.

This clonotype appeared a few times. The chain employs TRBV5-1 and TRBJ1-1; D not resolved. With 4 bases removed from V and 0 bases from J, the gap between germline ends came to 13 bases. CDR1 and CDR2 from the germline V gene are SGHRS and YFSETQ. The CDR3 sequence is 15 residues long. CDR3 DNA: TGCGCCAGCAGCGCCGGGTTGGTAATGAACACTGAAGCTTTCTTT. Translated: CASSAGLVMNTEAFF.

The CDR3 bases are TGCAGTGCTGTAAAAGCGCGGGGGGCGAGTTCTTACGAGCAGTACTTC. Protein product: CSAVKARGASSYEQYF. This chain connects TRBV20-1 to TRBJ2-7, with TRBD2 matching over 8 bases. This CDR3 has 16 residues. V trimming: 5 bases; J trimming: 4 bases; junction bases outside the gene matches: 16. Per germline, CDR1 DFQATT and CDR2 SNEGSKA (reference sequence).

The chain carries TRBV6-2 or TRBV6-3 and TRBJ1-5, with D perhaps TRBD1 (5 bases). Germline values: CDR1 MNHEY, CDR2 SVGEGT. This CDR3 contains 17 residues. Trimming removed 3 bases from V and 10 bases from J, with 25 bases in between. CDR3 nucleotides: TGTGCCAGCAGTTATTGGCAGGAAGGTTGGGTAGGGGATCCCCAGCATTTT. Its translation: CASSYWQEGWVGDPQHF.

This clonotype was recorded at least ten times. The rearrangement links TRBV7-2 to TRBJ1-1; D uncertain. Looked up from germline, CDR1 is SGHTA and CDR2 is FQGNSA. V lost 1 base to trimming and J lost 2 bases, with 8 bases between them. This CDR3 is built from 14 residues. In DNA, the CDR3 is TGTGCCAGCAGCTTAGGTCCGAGCAACACTGAAGCTTTCTTT. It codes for CASSLGPSNTEAFF.

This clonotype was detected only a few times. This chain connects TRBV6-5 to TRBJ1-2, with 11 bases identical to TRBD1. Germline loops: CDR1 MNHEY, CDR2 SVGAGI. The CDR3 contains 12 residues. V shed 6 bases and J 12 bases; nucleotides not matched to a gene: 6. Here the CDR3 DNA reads TGTGCCAGCAGCGACCGGGACAGGGGGGACACCTTC. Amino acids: CASSDRDRGDTF.

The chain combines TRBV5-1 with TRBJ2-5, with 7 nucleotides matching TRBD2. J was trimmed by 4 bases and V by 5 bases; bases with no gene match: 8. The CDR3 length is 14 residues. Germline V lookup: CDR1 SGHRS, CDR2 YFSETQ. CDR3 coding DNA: TGCGCCAGCAGACCCGGACTAGTCGGAGAGACCCAGTACTTC. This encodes CASRPGLVGETQYF.

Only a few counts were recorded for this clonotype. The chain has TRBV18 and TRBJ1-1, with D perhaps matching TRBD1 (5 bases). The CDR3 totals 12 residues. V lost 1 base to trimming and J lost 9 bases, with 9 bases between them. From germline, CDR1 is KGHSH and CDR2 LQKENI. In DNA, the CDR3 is TGTGCCAGCTCACCACTGGGACGAAAAGCTTTCTTT. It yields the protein CASSPLGRKAFF.

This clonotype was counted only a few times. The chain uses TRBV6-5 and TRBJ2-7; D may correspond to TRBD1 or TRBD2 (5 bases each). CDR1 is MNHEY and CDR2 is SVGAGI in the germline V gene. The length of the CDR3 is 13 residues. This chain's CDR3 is CASTYRDGHEQYV. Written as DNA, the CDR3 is TGTGCCAGCACTTACCGGGACGGGCACGAGCAGTACGTC.

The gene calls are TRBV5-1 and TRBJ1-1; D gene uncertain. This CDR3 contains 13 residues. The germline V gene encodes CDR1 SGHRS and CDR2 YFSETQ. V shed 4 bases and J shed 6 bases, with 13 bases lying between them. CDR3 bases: TGCGCCAGCAGCCTGGACCCCCAGGCTGAAGCTTTCTTT. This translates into CASSLDPQAEAFF. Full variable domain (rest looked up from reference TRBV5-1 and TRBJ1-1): KAGVTQTPRYLIKTRGQQVTLSCSPISGHRSVSWYQQTPGQGLQFLFEYFSETQRNKGNFPGRFSGRQFSNSRSEMNVSTLELGDSALYLCASSLDPQAEAFFGQGTRLTVV.

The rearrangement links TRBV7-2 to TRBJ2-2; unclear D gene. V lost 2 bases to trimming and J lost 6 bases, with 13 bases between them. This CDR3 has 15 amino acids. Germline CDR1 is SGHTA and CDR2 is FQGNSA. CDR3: CASSLSFSFSGELFF. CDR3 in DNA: TGTGCCAGCAGCTTAAGTTTTTCTTTCTCCGGGGAGCTGTTTTTT.

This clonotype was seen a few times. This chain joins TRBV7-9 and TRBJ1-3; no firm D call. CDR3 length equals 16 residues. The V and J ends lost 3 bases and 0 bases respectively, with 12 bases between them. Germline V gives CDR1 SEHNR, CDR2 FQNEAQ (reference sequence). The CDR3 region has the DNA TGTGCCAGCAGCTTCTCGTTACGGACCTCTGGAAACACCATATATTTT. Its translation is CASSFSLRTSGNTIYF.

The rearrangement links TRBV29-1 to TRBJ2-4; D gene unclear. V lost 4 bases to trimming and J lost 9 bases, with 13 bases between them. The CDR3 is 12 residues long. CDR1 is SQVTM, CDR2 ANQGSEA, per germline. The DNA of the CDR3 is TGCAGCGTTGTTAACGCCCTTACCATTCAGTACTTC. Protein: CSVVNALTIQYF.

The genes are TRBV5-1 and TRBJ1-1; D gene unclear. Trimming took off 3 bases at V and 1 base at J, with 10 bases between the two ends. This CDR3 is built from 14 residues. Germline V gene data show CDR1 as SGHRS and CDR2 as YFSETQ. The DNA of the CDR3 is TGCGCCAGCAGCTCAACGGTTGCGAACACTGAAGCTTTCTTT. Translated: CASSSTVANTEAFF.

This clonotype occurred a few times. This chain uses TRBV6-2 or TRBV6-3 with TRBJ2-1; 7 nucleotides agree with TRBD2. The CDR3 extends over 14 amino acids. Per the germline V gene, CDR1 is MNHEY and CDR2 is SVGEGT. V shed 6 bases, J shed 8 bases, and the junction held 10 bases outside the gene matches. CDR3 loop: CASRRSGGIDEQFF. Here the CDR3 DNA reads TGTGCCAGCAGGCGATCGGGGGGAATCGATGAGCAGTTCTTC.

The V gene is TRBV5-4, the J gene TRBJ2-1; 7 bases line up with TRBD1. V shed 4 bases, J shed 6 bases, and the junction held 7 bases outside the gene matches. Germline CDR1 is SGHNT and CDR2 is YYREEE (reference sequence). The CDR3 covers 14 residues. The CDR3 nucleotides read TGTGCCAGCAGCGCCAGACAGGGAAGCAATGAGCAGTTCTTC. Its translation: CASSARQGSNEQFF.

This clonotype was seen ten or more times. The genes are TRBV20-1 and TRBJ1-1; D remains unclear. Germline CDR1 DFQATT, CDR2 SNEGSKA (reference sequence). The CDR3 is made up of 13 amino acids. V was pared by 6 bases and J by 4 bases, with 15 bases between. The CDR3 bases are TGCAGTGCGCCTACTCCGGGATCCACTGAAGCTTTCTTT. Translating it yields CSAPTPGSTEAFF.

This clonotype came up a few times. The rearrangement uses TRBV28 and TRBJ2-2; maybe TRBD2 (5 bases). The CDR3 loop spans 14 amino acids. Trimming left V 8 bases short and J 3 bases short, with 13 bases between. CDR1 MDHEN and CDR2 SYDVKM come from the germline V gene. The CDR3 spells CASFAEGDTGELFF. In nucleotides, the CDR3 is TGTGCCAGCTTTGCCGAGGGAGACACCGGGGAGCTGTTTTTT. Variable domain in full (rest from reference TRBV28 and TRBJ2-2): DVKVTQSSRYLVKRTGEKVFLECVQDMDHENMFWYRQDPGLGLRLIYFSYDVKMKEKGDIPEGYSVSREKKERFSLILESASTNQTSMYLCASFAEGDTGELFFGEGSRLTVL.